What follows describes a single TCR beta chain. The sample is drawn from a study of OX40 agonist ivuxolimab in advanced cancers. Trimming took off 5 bases at V and 8 bases at J, with 12 bases between the two ends. Germline CDR1 is SGHTA and CDR2 is FQGNSA. The CDR3 contains 12 residues. The table came from immunoSEQ multiplex PCR; TCRdb's copy has only in-frame clones and leaves some out. Of 77,000 or so clones in the sample, approximately 81% were seen once. This sequence joins TRBV7-2 and TRBJ1-2; D is possibly TRBD1 (6 bases). The starting material was CD4+ or CD8+ T cells sorted from blood, obtained in a trial of the OX40 agonist ivuxolimab. The receptor was isolated from an adult with an advanced solid tumor such as melanoma, head and neck, liver or kidney cancer. The DNA for the CDR3 is TGTGCCAGCAGCCGGGCAGGGGACGGCTACACCTTC. Protein: CASSRAGDGYTF.